This TCR delta chain emerged from a study of gamma-delta T cells after stem cell transplantation. Trimming cost V 3 bases and J 0 bases, with 29 bases left between them. The CDR3 has 21 residues. Germline V gene sequence: CDR1 TSWWSYY, CDR2 QGS. TCRdb used CATT to re-call clones from the RT-PCR reads. Among about 3,500 delta-chain clones listed, about 12% were seen once. The sequence was collected from a human donor. It is not recorded whose cells these are; they may come from a transplant donor. The chain has TRDV1 and TRDJ1; perhaps TRDD3 as D (5 bases). TCRdb does not report a J gene; here it was assigned by matching the DNA to germline references. Sequencing was done on a sample of gamma-delta T cells. DNA for the CDR3: TGTGCTCTTGGGGAGGGTCTACCCACTTTACTGGTGGATCCGTACACCGATAAACTCATCTTT. Translating gives CALGEGLPTLLVDPYTDKLIF.